The 15 T cell receptor beta chains below were found in one sample sequenced in a study of blood T cell repertoires in COVID-19. The method was immunoSEQ multiplex PCR; TCRdb's version includes in-frame clones alone and lacks a portion of them. The data hold over 100,000 clones, with over 75% observed a single time. Sequenced: peripheral blood. These TCRs come from a man older than 75 with acute or convalescent COVID-19.

This chain uses TRBV28 with TRBJ1-5, with 8 bases lining up with TRBD1. Germline V gene sequence: CDR1 MDHEN, CDR2 SYDVKM. This CDR3 spans 16 amino acids. V gave up 6 bases and J gave up 2 bases; unmatched junction bases: 9. CDR3 protein: CASSSDRGGGNQPQHF. In DNA form, the CDR3 reads TGTGCCAGCAGCTCTGACAGGGGCGGTGGCAATCAGCCCCAGCATTTT.

This clone was detected only once. CDR3 in amino acids: CASSEQGGGTEAFF. The CDR3 bases are TGTGCCAGCAGCGAACAGGGAGGGGGCACTGAAGCTTTCTTT. This chain uses TRBV7-9 with TRBJ1-1, with D possibly matching TRBD1 (6 bases). Trimming cost V 5 bases and J 4 bases, with 14 bases left between them. Germline V gene sequence: CDR1 SEHNR, CDR2 FQNEAQ (reference sequence). The CDR3 sequence is 14 residues long.

V and J are TRBV28 and TRBJ1-4; 9 nucleotides line up with TRBD1. Germline V gene data show CDR1 as MDHEN and CDR2 as SYDVKM. V trimming: 3 bases; J trimming: 6 bases; junction bases outside the gene matches: 5. CDR3 length: 15 amino acids. This CDR3 reads CASSFEGQGDEKLFF. The CDR3 DNA sequence: TGTGCCAGCAGTTTCGAGGGACAGGGAGATGAAAAACTGTTTTTT.

CDR3 bases: TGCGCCAGCAGCTTGGGGGACAGGGAAGGTGGCTACACCTTC. Its translation: CASSLGDREGGYTF. The rearrangement links TRBV5-1 to TRBJ1-2; 9 nucleotides line up with TRBD1. Germline trimming cut 0 bases from V and 7 bases from J; bases unmatched to any gene: 4. Germline CDR1 reads SGHRS; CDR2 reads YFSETQ. The CDR3 totals 14 residues.

V and J are TRBV27 and TRBJ1-6; D not certain. Trimming took 4 bases from V and 0 from J, leaving 13 bases between them. CDR1 is MNHEY and CDR2 is SMNVEV in the germline V gene (reference sequence). CDR3 length equals 17 residues. The DNA of the CDR3 is TGTGCCAGCAGTTCAGACATTCCTTTCTCCTATAATTCACCCCTCCACTTT. Its protein is CASSSDIPFSYNSPLHF.

This chain connects TRBV6-6 to TRBJ1-1; 8 positions match TRBD1. V lost 6 bases and J lost 5; bases outside the gene matches: 8. Per germline, CDR1 MNHNY and CDR2 SVGAGI (reference sequence). The CDR3 spans 14 residues. The CDR3 DNA sequence: TGTGCCAGCAGACCTCGGACAGGGAAGACTGAAGCTTTCTTT. Translation: CASRPRTGKTEAFF.

The chain couples TRBV9 to TRBJ2-5; 15 nucleotides line up with TRBD2. The germline V gene encodes CDR1 SGDLS and CDR2 YYNGEE. The ends lost 3 bases at V and 0 bases at J; junction bases unmatched: 6. The CDR3 extends over 18 amino acids. CDR3 coding DNA: TGTGCCAGCAGCGCCGGGACTAGCGGGAGGTCGTACCAAGAGACCCAGTACTTC. As protein: CASSAGTSGRSYQETQYF.

This clone has a handful of counts. V is TRBV28 and J is TRBJ2-1; D gene uncertain. The V gene's germline CDR1 is MDHEN and CDR2 SYDVKM. The CDR3 is 11 amino acids. Trimming removed 6 bases from V and 10 bases from J, with 10 bases in between. The CDR3 spells CASSFSWEQFF. CDR3 bases: TGTGCCAGCAGCTTCAGTTGGGAGCAGTTCTTC.

The chain links TRBV29-1 to TRBJ2-4, with 7 nucleotides matching TRBD1. The germline V gene encodes CDR1 SQVTM and CDR2 ANQGSEA. The CDR3 consists of 13 residues. Trimming cost V 6 bases and J 7 bases; bases outside gene matches: 9. The CDR3 bases are TGCAGCGTGGCTGGGACAGAGGGGAACATTCAGTACTTC. This sequence encodes CSVAGTEGNIQYF.

The V gene is TRBV5-5, the J gene TRBJ1-2; a possible D gene is TRBD1 (5 bases). Looked up from germline, CDR1 is SGHKS and CDR2 is YYEKEE (reference sequence). V lost 4 bases, J lost 0 bases, and 10 bases lay in between. This CDR3 is 14 amino acids long. CDR3 region: CASSLPTANYGYTF. CDR3 in DNA: TGTGCCAGCAGCCTCCCGACAGCTAACTATGGCTACACCTTC.

The J gene is TRBJ2-3, the V gene TRBV19; TRBD1 aligns across 8 bases. Trimming took 8 bases from V and 0 from J; bases not matched to a gene: 4. The CDR3 is 14 residues long. Germline CDR1 and CDR2: LNHDA and SQIVND (reference sequence). CDR3 nucleotides: TGTGCCAGTTCTCGACAGGGGAGCACAGATACGCAGTATTTT. Encoded protein: CASSRQGSTDTQYF.

The rearrangement links TRBV6-5 to TRBJ1-4; D may be TRBD1 (5 bases). Germline CDR1 reads MNHEY; CDR2 reads SVGAGI. The CDR3 runs to 14 residues. Trimming cost V 7 bases and J 6 bases, with 15 bases left between them. CDR3 sequence: CASTGGLGHEKLFF. CDR3 nucleotide sequence: TGTGCCAGCACCGGAGGGTTGGGGCATGAAAAACTGTTTTTT.

The chain is built from TRBV19 and TRBJ2-1, with 8 bases that match TRBD1. Germline V lookup: CDR1 LNHDA, CDR2 SQIVND (reference sequence). The CDR3 totals 17 residues. V lost 7 bases and J lost 3; bases outside the gene matches: 14. CDR3 sequence reads: CASTETGGTGIYNEQFF. Written as DNA, the CDR3 is TGTGCCAGTACCGAAACTGGAGGGACAGGTATCTACAATGAGCAGTTCTTC.

V and J are TRBV30 and TRBJ1-1; TRBD1 matches 9 bases. V trimming: 5 bases; J trimming: 6 bases; junction bases outside the gene matches: 10. CDR1 and CDR2 (germline): GTSNPN, SVGIG (reference sequence). This CDR3 region has 14 residues. In DNA, the CDR3 is TGTGCCTGGCCGGGACCGGGACAGGGCTCTGAAGCTTTCTTT. Amino acid sequence: CAWPGPGQGSEAFF.

This sequence joins TRBV19 and TRBJ2-2; 15 bases align to TRBD2. The V and J ends lost 11 bases and 7 bases, in that order; junction bases with no gene match: 2. Germline CDR1 LNHDA, CDR2 SQIVND (reference sequence). CDR3 size: 13 residues. The CDR3, as DNA: TGTGCCGGGGGACTAGCGGGAGGCGGGGAGCTGTTTTTT. Protein sequence: CAGGLAGGGELFF.